This T cell receptor beta chain comes out of a study of shared clonotypes between healthy human individuals. The CDR3 has 15 residues. Germline values: CDR1 SGHTA, CDR2 FQGNSA. The germline V and J ends were trimmed by 3 bases and 2 bases, with 14 bases remaining between them. Profiling relied on immunoSEQ multiplex PCR, and the TCRdb table lists in-frame clones only, not all of them. Of about 1,500,000 clones in the sample, about 96% are singletons; the top ten hold about 1.2%. The sample comprised naive CD4+ T cells sorted from blood. Noted subset: CD45RA+ positively selected. The sequence derives from a man aged 25-45 years in good health. The J gene is TRBJ2-7, the V gene TRBV7-2; the D gene is possibly TRBD2 (6 bases). In nucleotides, the CDR3 is TGTGCCAGCAGCTTGTTCCCGGGACTGACCTACGAGCAGTACTTC. Its translation: CASSLFPGLTYEQYF.